The present entry profiles one T cell receptor (beta chain) with its context. This sample was included in a study of blood T cell repertoires in COVID-19. Study at large: The study drew acute and convalescent COVID-19 samples from the United States, Italy and Spain. PBMCs, B-cell-depleted T cells, or T cells were the source of the cDNA or gDNA that made up the material.

This CDR3 contains 14 residues. With 0 bases removed from V and 4 bases from J, the gap between germline ends came to 9 bases. Germline V gene lookup returns CDR1 SGHDN and CDR2 FVKESK. Repertoires were generated with immunoSEQ multiplex PCR, while TCRdb's copy carries only in-frame clones and drops some. The sample has fewer than 250,000 clones, roughly four fifths seen once; the top ten hold about 4%. The receptor comes from a man aged 50 to 60 with acute or convalescent COVID-19. The sample consisted of peripheral blood. The V and J genes are TRBV14 and TRBJ1-2; D uncertain. The CDR3 nucleotides are TGTGCCAGCAGCCAAGATTTGTATTCCTATGGCTACACCTTC. Its translation is CASSQDLYSYGYTF.